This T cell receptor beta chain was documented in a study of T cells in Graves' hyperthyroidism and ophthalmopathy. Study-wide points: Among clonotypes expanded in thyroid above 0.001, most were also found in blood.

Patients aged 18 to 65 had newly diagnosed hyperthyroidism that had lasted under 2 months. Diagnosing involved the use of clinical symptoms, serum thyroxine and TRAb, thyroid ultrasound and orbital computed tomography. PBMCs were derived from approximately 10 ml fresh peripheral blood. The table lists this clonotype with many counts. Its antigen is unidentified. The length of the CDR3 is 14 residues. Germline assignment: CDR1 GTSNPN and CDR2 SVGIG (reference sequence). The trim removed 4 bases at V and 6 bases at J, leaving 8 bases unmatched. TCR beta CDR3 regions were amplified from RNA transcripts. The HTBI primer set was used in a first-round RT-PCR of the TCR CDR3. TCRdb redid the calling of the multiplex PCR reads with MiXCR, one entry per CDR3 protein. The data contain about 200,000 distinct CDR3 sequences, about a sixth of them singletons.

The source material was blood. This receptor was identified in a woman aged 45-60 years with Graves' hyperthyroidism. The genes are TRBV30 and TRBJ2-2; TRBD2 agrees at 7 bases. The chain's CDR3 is CAWTSTSVAGELFF. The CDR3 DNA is TGTGCCTGGACATCTACTAGCGTTGCCGGGGAGCTGTTTTTT.